This TCR beta chain was recorded in a study of blood T cell repertoires in COVID-19. This clone was detected once. This CDR3 region has 14 residues. V was trimmed by 3 bases and J by 5 bases, leaving 13 bases between them. CDR1 MNHEY and CDR2 SMNVEV come from the germline V gene (reference sequence). Assay: immunoSEQ multiplex PCR; the TCRdb copy retains only in-frame clones and omits some. The sample carries more than 300,000 clones, around 90% recorded once. The chain carries TRBV27 and TRBJ1-1; no definite D call. Input material: PBMCs or T cells enriched from blood (not recorded which). This TCR was sampled from a woman in her thirties who had recovered from COVID-19. DNA for the CDR3: TGTGCCAGCAGTTTGTGGTCGGGTGCGACTGAAGCTTTCTTT. Amino acids: CASSLWSGATEAFF.